The 11 T cell receptor beta chains below come from one sample, sequenced in a study of CD8 T cells in ankylosing spondylitis. TCRdb independently ran MiXCR on the 5' RACE reads; one entry per CDR3 protein. The sample holds approximately 92,000 distinct CDR3 sequences, 8.5% to 9% seen once. The specimen was blood, either unsorted or a sorted T cell fraction (not recorded which). The receptors shown here come from a male donor with ankylosing spondylitis or in good health (not recorded which).

This clonotype was observed many times. This rearrangement joins TRBV5-1 to TRBJ2-1; D is unclear. The CDR3 totals 14 residues. Trimming pared 5 bases from V and 0 bases from J, leaving 9 bases between. Germline CDR1 is SGHRS and CDR2 is YFSETQ. Here the CDR3 reads CASRRLVSYNEQFF. CDR3 sequence (DNA): TGCGCCAGCAGACGACTGGTCTCCTACAATGAGCAGTTCTTC.

This clonotype was counted ten times or more. The J gene is TRBJ2-1, the V gene TRBV12-3 or TRBV12-4; possibly TRBD2 for D (5 bases). V gave up 6 bases and J gave up 6 bases, with 9 bases separating them. CDR3 length: 12 amino acids. Here the CDR3 DNA reads TGTGCCAGCAGCCGAGGGCTCAATGAGCAGTTCTTC. Translating gives CASSRGLNEQFF.

This clonotype was seen repeatedly, ten times or more. The V call is TRBV24-1, the J call TRBJ2-5, with a possible D match to TRBD2 (5 bases). The V gene's germline CDR1 is KGHDR and CDR2 SFDVKD. The V end was cut by 1 base, the J end by 0 bases, with 5 bases between. The CDR3 runs to 14 residues. The CDR3 DNA follows: TGTGCCACCAGTGATTTAGCGGACCAAGAGACCCAGTACTTC. This translates into CATSDLADQETQYF.

This clonotype appeared many times. The chain recombines TRBV3-1 with TRBJ2-7; 13 positions agree with TRBD2. After removal of 2 bases from V and 2 bases from J, the junction contained 0 bases not matched to a gene. CDR3 size: 15 residues. CDR1 and CDR2 from the germline V gene are LGHDT and YNNKEL (reference sequence). The CDR3 coding sequence is TGTGCCAGCAGCCAAACTAGCGGGGGGGCCTACGAGCAGTACTTC. It specifies CASSQTSGGAYEQYF.

This clonotype came up a few times. The chain is built from TRBV20-1 and TRBJ2-1; 9 nucleotides agree with TRBD2. The CDR3 consists of 18 residues. Germline V gene sequence: CDR1 DFQATT, CDR2 SNEGSKA (reference sequence). V gave up 6 bases and J gave up 0 bases; unmatched junction bases: 15. CDR3 protein: CSAAVPAGGLSSYNEQFF. Written as DNA, the CDR3 is TGCAGTGCAGCCGTCCCAGCGGGGGGCCTAAGCTCCTACAATGAGCAGTTCTTC.

The rearrangement joins TRBV20-1 to TRBJ2-7, with D possibly TRBD2 on 5 matching bases. Germline CDR1 DFQATT, CDR2 SNEGSKA (reference sequence). The V end was cut by 1 base, the J end by 1 base, with 8 bases between. CDR3 size: 13 residues. The CDR3 region has the DNA TGCAGTGCTAGAGGGGAGCTGTCCTACGAGCAGTACTTC. The encoded protein is CSARGELSYEQYF.

With respect to this clonotype: With a much larger clone just one base away, this may be a read error. The chain links TRBV3-1 to TRBJ2-2; D gene uncertain. This CDR3 has 16 residues. From germline, CDR1 is LGHDT and CDR2 YNNKEL (reference sequence). Here the CDR3 reads CAGSQDPRRVGGELFF. CDR3 sequence (DNA): TGTGCCGGCAGCCAAGATCCGAGACGAGTCGGCGGGGAGCTGTTTTTT.

The sample holds many counts of this clonotype. V and J are TRBV29-1 and TRBJ2-7; 8 bases agree with TRBD1. The CDR3 extends over 13 amino acids. From germline, CDR1 is SQVTM and CDR2 ANQGSEA. Unmatched junction bases numbered 7, after V lost 5 bases and J lost 4 bases. The CDR3 here is CSVNGQGAYEQYF. In DNA form, the CDR3 reads TGCAGCGTTAACGGGCAGGGGGCTTACGAGCAGTACTTC.

This clonotype was recorded at least ten times. A much larger clone differs from this one at a single base, so this may be a read error. V usage is TRBV12-3 or TRBV12-4 and J usage is TRBJ1-5; D gene uncertain. V lost 3 bases and J lost 0, with 3 bases in between. The CDR3 contains 13 residues. CDR3 amino acids: CASSLASNQPQHF. In nucleotides, the CDR3 is TGTGCCAGCAGTTTGGCTAGCAATCAGCCCCAGCATTTT.

This clonotype has a count of ten or more. The chain recombines TRBV6-5 with TRBJ2-1, with D perhaps TRBD1 (6 bases). V lost 2 bases, J lost 2 bases, and 10 bases lay in between. This CDR3 is 15 amino acids long. Germline values: CDR1 MNHEY, CDR2 SVGAGI. The CDR3 region is CASSYGQPTYNEQFF. The CDR3 bases are TGTGCCAGCAGTTACGGACAGCCCACCTACAATGAGCAGTTCTTC.

This clonotype occurred many times. The chain recombines TRBV6-6 with TRBJ1-1; unclear D gene. This CDR3 has 12 amino acids. Germline-derived CDR1 and CDR2 are MNHNY and SVGAGI (reference sequence). V was cut by 7 bases and J by 8 bases, with 14 bases left in between. The CDR3 region has the DNA TGTGCCAGCACCTCGACCCCTTCGGAAGCTTTCTTT. This gives the protein CASTSTPSEAFF.